This TCR beta chain was recovered during a study of graft-versus-host responses after intestinal transplantation. Whole-study context: Following induction with anti-thymocyte globulin, all recipients were given tacrolimus and steroids for about 3 years.

Only in-frame clones appear in the TCRdb table, and some are missing; sequencing was by immunoSEQ multiplex PCR. This sample carries around 99,000 clones, roughly 91% of them seen once, and the ten largest clones take roughly 2%. Study-wide results and limits: Investigators detected GvH clones in recipient marrow, with some emerging earlier in ileum or blood. Graft-donor T cell macrochimerism coincided with high graft-versus-host to host-versus-graft clonal ratios in allografts. Peak GvH clone levels in circulation were associated with early post-transplant HvG declines.

The germline V gene encodes CDR1 SGHTA and CDR2 FQGNSA. This CDR3 contains 16 residues. J was trimmed by 3 bases and V by 5 bases; bases with no gene match: 9. Worth noting for this clone: Its antigen is unidentified.

The material was unstimulated CD8+ T cells sorted from spleen or lymph node cells, obtained before intestinal transplant. This TCR came from a human donor who received an intestinal transplant. The chain has TRBV7-2 and TRBJ1-5; 8 nucleotides match TRBD1. CDR3 residues: CASSPPTGEINQPQHF. CDR3 in DNA: TGTGCCAGCAGCCCCCCGACAGGGGAGATCAATCAGCCCCAGCATTTT.